This TCR beta chain was observed in a study of PD-L1 blockade in urothelial cancer. Germline V CDR1 and CDR2: MNHEY, SMNVEV (reference sequence). V lost 5 bases, J lost 4 bases, and 6 bases stayed unmatched. This CDR3 has 14 residues. Sequenced by immunoSEQ multiplex PCR; TCRdb stores in-frame clones only, minus some. The sample yields roughly 51,000 clones, 79% seen once. Time point reported: pretreatment peripheral blood. The clonotype was recovered from a man between 65 and 85 years old with urothelial cancer. This chain links TRBV27 with TRBJ2-3; 7 nucleotides agree with TRBD1. The sample in question was PBMCs, obtained around atezolizumab (anti-PD-L1) treatment. CDR3 sequence (DNA): TGTGCCAGCAGTCGCCTGGACAGGTCAGATACGCAGTATTTT. Protein product: CASSRLDRSDTQYF.